These T cell receptor beta chains were read from a single sample in a study of blood T cell repertoires in COVID-19. Assay: immunoSEQ multiplex PCR; the TCRdb copy retains only in-frame clones and omits some. In the table there are some 320,000 clones, about nine tenths of which are singletons. Sequencing was done on a sample of PBMCs or T cells enriched from blood (not recorded which). The receptors originated from a man in his sixties who had recovered from COVID-19. Both conserved end residues are part of each CDR3. A D gene is named only where the DNA matches it firmly. The size field is filled for only some rows; it gives once, few, many or a size class.

j_call v_call d_call clone_size cdr3_aa cdr3_nt
TRBJ2-7 TRBV9 TRBD2 - CASSVGIGTSGSLYEQYF TGTGCCAGCAGCGTAGGCATTGGGACTAGCGGGAGTCTCTACGAGCAGTACTTC
TRBJ2-1 TRBV9 TRBD1 - CASRGTGGAYNEQFF TGTGCCAGCAGGGGGACAGGGGGCGCTTACAATGAGCAGTTCTTC
TRBJ2-7 TRBV10-1 TRBD1 once CAITRQGHSYEQYF TGCGCCATCACTCGACAGGGCCACTCCTACGAGCAGTACTTC
TRBJ2-3 TRBV9 - - CASSPPPPADTQYF TGTGCCAGCAGCCCCCCCCCTCCGGCAGATACGCAGTATTTT
TRBJ2-7 TRBV2 - - CASRENRVLGGEQYF TGTGCCAGCAGAGAAAACAGGGTTTTGGGCGGCGAGCAGTACTTC
TRBJ2-1 TRBV3-1/TRBV3-2 TRBD2 - CASSQVGTSGSGYNEQFF TGTGCCAGCAGCCAAGTGGGAACTAGCGGGAGCGGGTACAATGAGCAGTTCTTC
TRBJ1-1 TRBV29-1 - - CSALRGGGSYTEAFF TGCAGCGCCCTAAGAGGTGGCGGGTCGTACACTGAAGCTTTCTTT
TRBJ1-6 TRBV9 TRBD1 - CASSVHYQGVESPLHF TGTGCCAGCAGCGTACATTATCAGGGGGTCGAATCACCCCTCCACTTT
TRBJ2-2 TRBV11-2 - - CASTTGSRPPGELFF TGTGCCAGCACCACAGGGTCTCGGCCGCCCGGGGAGCTGTTTTTT
TRBJ2-7 TRBV7-2 TRBD2 - CASSLVPAGGPYEQYF TGTGCCAGCAGCTTAGTCCCAGCGGGAGGGCCCTACGAGCAGTACTTC
TRBJ1-2 TRBV28 TRBD1 few CASSSSGTGGLSYGYTF TGTGCCAGCAGTTCAAGCGGGACAGGGGGCCTTTCATATGGCTACACCTTC
TRBJ2-1 TRBV9 TRBD1 - CASSVEEQGANEQFF TGTGCCAGCAGCGTAGAAGAACAGGGGGCTAATGAGCAGTTCTTC
TRBJ2-1 TRBV25-1 - - CASRQGESYNEQFF TGTGCCAGCAGACAGGGAGAGTCCTACAATGAGCAGTTCTTC
TRBJ2-5 TRBV7-6 - - CASSLAWASQETQYF TGTGCCAGCAGCTTAGCGTGGGCATCACAAGAGACCCAGTACTTC
TRBJ2-7 TRBV5-1 TRBD1 - CASWRGTGQISYEQYF TGCGCCAGCTGGCGGGGGACAGGGCAAATCTCCTACGAGCAGTACTTC
TRBJ2-1 TRBV5-4 TRBD1 - CASSSGQGDYNEQFF TGTGCCAGCAGCTCGGGACAGGGGGATTACAATGAGCAGTTCTTC
TRBJ1-3 TRBV10-3 - - CAISSPMEGLVWGNTIYF TGTGCCATCAGTTCCCCCATGGAGGGACTGGTGTGGGGAAACACCATATATTTT
TRBJ2-7 TRBV5-6 TRBD2 - CASSLGTSGSYEQYF TGTGCCAGCAGCTTGGGGACTAGCGGGAGCTACGAGCAGTACTTC
TRBJ2-3 TRBV6-5 - - CASTIWKGGTDTQYF TGTGCCAGCACCATCTGGAAAGGGGGCACAGATACGCAGTATTTT
TRBJ1-4 TRBV19 - few CASTSQGGGGEKLFF TGTGCCAGTACTTCACAGGGTGGTGGAGGAGAAAAACTGTTTTTT
TRBJ2-7 TRBV24-1 TRBD1 - CATSARDSLFYEQYF TGTGCCACCAGTGCCCGGGACAGCCTATTCTACGAGCAGTACTTC
TRBJ1-1 TRBV5-6 TRBD1 - CASSPGGLNKEAFF TGTGCCAGCAGCCCAGGGGGGTTGAACAAAGAAGCTTTCTTT
TRBJ2-7 TRBV6-5 TRBD1 - CATRDRGGEQYF TGTGCCACCAGGGACAGGGGCGGCGAGCAGTACTTC
TRBJ1-1 TRBV25-1 TRBD1 once CASSIEGANEAFF TGTGCCAGCAGTATCGAGGGGGCCAATGAAGCTTTCTTT
TRBJ2-7 TRBV10-3 TRBD2 - CAISKSSGGSYEQYF TGTGCCATCAGTAAATCTAGCGGGGGCTCCTACGAGCAGTACTTC
TRBJ2-7 TRBV3-1/TRBV3-2 TRBD1 - CASSRGTAYEQYF TGTGCCAGCAGCCGGGGGACAGCCTACGAGCAGTACTTC
TRBJ1-1 TRBV29-1 - - CSVGGGDGLNTEAFF TGCAGCGTGGGTGGGGGGGATGGATTGAACACTGAAGCTTTCTTT
TRBJ2-5 TRBV15 - - CATSAEGGQGETQYF TGTGCCACCAGCGCCGAGGGGGGGCAGGGGGAGACCCAGTACTTC
TRBJ2-1 TRBV28 - - CASSLAGASSYNEQFF TGTGCCAGCAGTTTAGCAGGCGCGAGCTCCTACAATGAGCAGTTCTTC
TRBJ1-4 TRBV4-3 TRBD1 - CASSQDRTGGKLFF TGCGCCAGCAGCCAAGATAGAACAGGGGGAAAACTGTTTTTT
TRBJ2-2 TRBV12-5 - - CASGLVLGGTGELFF TGTGCTAGTGGTTTGGTACTCGGGGGCACCGGGGAGCTGTTTTTT
TRBJ1-5 TRBV5-1 TRBD1 - CASSPTGGEGQPQHF TGCGCCAGCAGCCCGACAGGGGGTGAGGGGCAGCCCCAGCATTTT
TRBJ1-3 TRBV19 - - CASRPPGSGNTIYF TGTGCCAGTAGGCCCCCAGGGTCCGGAAACACCATATATTTT
TRBJ2-7 TRBV29-1 TRBD2 - CSVEGTSGTRGFEQYF TGCAGCGTTGAAGGGACTAGCGGGACCCGTGGTTTCGAGCAGTACTTC
TRBJ1-4 TRBV29-1 TRBD1 - CSVPPGTGYEKLFF TGCAGCGTTCCTCCCGGGACAGGGTACGAAAAACTGTTTTTT
TRBJ2-3 TRBV4-3 - - CASSRRAGASTDTQYF TGCGCCAGCAGCCGCCGAGCGGGTGCTAGCACAGATACGCAGTATTTT
TRBJ2-7 TRBV5-1 TRBD1 - CASSPGRDRISYEQYF TGCGCCAGCAGCCCAGGAAGGGACAGGATCTCCTACGAGCAGTACTTC
TRBJ2-2 TRBV24-1 - - CATSDFRGNGLRDGELFF TGTGCCACCAGTGATTTTCGGGGGAACGGCCTTAGGGACGGGGAGCTGTTTTTT
TRBJ2-3 TRBV10-2 - - CASSEIAGTDTQYF TGCGCCAGCAGTGAGATAGCAGGCACAGATACGCAGTATTTT
TRBJ2-7 TRBV5-1 TRBD2 once CASSSPGLATYEQYF TGCGCCAGCAGCTCGCCGGGACTAGCGACCTACGAGCAGTACTTC
TRBJ2-1 TRBV5-1 TRBD2 - CASSLGTSGYNEQFF TGCGCCAGCAGCTTGGGGACTAGCGGCTACAATGAGCAGTTCTTC
TRBJ1-2 TRBV28 - few CASSPFRELNYGYTF TGTGCCAGCAGTCCCTTTCGAGAACTTAACTATGGCTACACCTTC
TRBJ1-4 TRBV5-8 TRBD1 - CASSLIGTGTGYEKLFF TGTGCCAGCAGCTTGATCGGAACCGGGACAGGGTACGAAAAACTGTTTTTT
TRBJ1-2 TRBV28 - - CASSLTGPNLNYGYTF TGTGCCAGCAGTTTGACAGGACCCAATCTTAACTATGGCTACACCTTC
TRBJ1-2 TRBV3-1/TRBV3-2 TRBD1 - CASSQGPPGGNYGYTF TGTGCCAGCAGCCAAGGACCCCCAGGGGGAAACTATGGCTACACCTTC
TRBJ2-7 TRBV19 TRBD1 - CASSITGESYEQYF TGTGCCAGTAGTATAACAGGGGAATCCTACGAGCAGTACTTC
TRBJ2-1 TRBV6-2/TRBV6-3 - - CASSYSWANNEQFF TGTGCCAGCAGTTACTCTTGGGCAAACAATGAGCAGTTCTTC
TRBJ1-6 TRBV10-3 - - CAISQDAGNSPLHF TGTGCCATCAGCCAAGACGCGGGTAATTCACCCCTCCACTTT
TRBJ2-1 TRBV19 TRBD2 once CASSMIAGGNNEQFF TGTGCCAGTAGTATGATAGCGGGAGGAAACAATGAGCAGTTCTTC
TRBJ1-5 TRBV19 - - CASRPWEGFNQPQHF TGTGCCAGTAGGCCGTGGGAGGGGTTCAATCAGCCCCAGCATTTT
TRBJ2-7 TRBV19 TRBD1 - CASREGTGGLYEQYF TGTGCCAGTAGGGAGGGGACAGGGGGTCTCTACGAGCAGTACTTC